This T cell receptor beta chain was identified during a study of blood T cell repertoires in COVID-19. Study in general: COVID-19 samples from acute and convalescent phases originated in the United States, Italy and Spain.

This CDR3 contains 15 residues. CDR1 is SGHRS and CDR2 is YFSETQ in the germline V gene. The V gene end was trimmed by 4 bases and the J gene end by 2 bases; junction bases not matched to a gene: 3. TCRdb's table, derived via immunoSEQ multiplex PCR, lists solely in-frame clones and lacks some. This table has roughly 140,000 clones, around 90% appearing once. With regard to this clone: This CDR3 is also generated by other DNA sequences in the sample.

The chain joins TRBV5-1 to TRBJ2-6; 7 nucleotides line up with TRBD1. The TCR comes from a woman in her fifties or sixties with acute or convalescent COVID-19. Input material: peripheral blood. CDR3 bases: TGCGCCAGCAGCCCTACAGGGGCTGGGGCCAACGTCCTGACTTTC. It is translated as CASSPTGAGANVLTF.